The clone carrying this T cell receptor beta chain was picked up one time. Its antigen remains unidentified. Enrolled ophthalmopathy patients presented with a Clinical Activity Score of at least 3, a NOSPECS grade of at least 4, and disease duration under 3 months. Patients were excluded for uncontrolled infection, other autoimmune disease, pregnancy or lactation. The PBMCs studied were ones that came from around 10 ml fresh peripheral blood. This sample was included in a study of T cells in Graves' hyperthyroidism and ophthalmopathy. Study-wide results and limits: Most thyroid clonotypes that were expanded above 0.001 also turned up in blood.

Germline V lookup: CDR1 SGHRS, CDR2 YFSETQ. With 5 bases removed from V and 3 bases from J, the gap between germline ends came to 20 bases. The CDR3 loop spans 16 amino acids. RNA transcripts yielded amplified TCR beta CDR3 regions. Using the HTBI primer set, a first-round RT-PCR was run on the TCR CDR3. TCRdb passed the multiplex PCR reads through MiXCR, listing each CDR3 protein once. Of about 250,000 distinct CDR3 sequences detected, roughly 22% appear once; the ten largest clones hold 50% to 75%. The chain recombines TRBV5-1 with TRBJ1-1, with no clear D. The TCR comes from a young man with Graves' ophthalmopathy. The sequencing input was blood. The CDR3, as DNA: TGCGCCAGCAGTCCTGGGGTCGGTTTTTCGTACACTGAAGCTTTCTTT. Translating gives CASSPGVGFSYTEAFF. The full variable domain, in which reference TRBV5-1 and TRBJ1-1 provide the parts outside the CDR3, is KAGVTQTPRYLIKTRGQQVTLSCSPISGHRSVSWYQQTPGQGLQFLFEYFSETQRNKGNFPGRFSGRQFSNSRSEMNVSTLELGDSALYLCASSPGVGFSYTEAFFGQGTRLTVV.